This record concerns one T cell receptor (beta chain) sequence. Its antigen remains unknown. All of the isolated RNA was reverse transcribed, so expressed TCRB transcripts were sequenced. Profiling relied on immunoSEQ multiplex PCR, and the TCRdb table lists in-frame clones only, not all of them. The repertoire holds about 390,000 clones, with about 10% as singletons. This sample was taken from a study of beta chain features in type 1 diabetes. Study-wide results and limits: Shorter TCRB CDR3s, moderately but significantly so, marked every one of the four CD4+ subsets in Type 1 diabetes patients. Reads derived from cDNA could over-represent cells showing high TCR expression.

Source material: central memory CD4+ T cells from blood. The clonotype originates from a man aged 25-40 years with type 1 diabetes.

The DNA for the CDR3 is TGCGCCAGCAGCACCCAGACTATCCAAGAGACCCAGTACTTC. Translated, it gives CASSTQTIQETQYF. The rearrangement links TRBV5-1 to TRBJ2-5, with D possibly matching TRBD2 (5 bases). The CDR3 loop spans 14 amino acids. V was clipped by 4 bases and J by 1 base, with 11 bases between them. Germline lookup yields CDR1 SGHRS and CDR2 YFSETQ.